A selection of T cell receptor beta chains follows, all from one sample in a study of OX40 agonist ivuxolimab in advanced cancers. Here immunoSEQ multiplex PCR was the method, and the copy in TCRdb shows in-frame clones only, minus some. The data hold tens of thousands of clones, with around 90% observed a single time. The sequencing here drew on CD4+ or CD8+ T cells sorted from blood, taken in a trial of the OX40 agonist ivuxolimab. The receptors here all came from an adult with an advanced solid tumor such as melanoma, head and neck, liver or kidney cancer. Each CDR3 is given with its conserved first and last residue. A D gene is named only where the DNA matches it firmly. Clone size is shown for a subset of rows, as once, few, many or a class of expanded clone.

TRBJ2-5	-	-	TRBV29-1	CSVELATQYF	TGCAGCGTTGAATTGGCGACCCAGTACTTC
TRBJ2-7	TRBD1	-	TRBV10-3	CATLTGTGGYEQYF	TGTGCCACCTTGACCGGGACAGGGGGATACGAGCAGTACTTC
TRBJ2-1	TRBD1	once	TRBV4-1	CASSQSDRSYNEQFF	TGCGCCAGCAGCCAATCGGACAGGTCCTACAATGAGCAGTTCTTC
TRBJ2-4	TRBD1	few	TRBV28	CASSPGTGFNSLTLAKNIQYF	TGTGCCAGCAGTCCCGGGACAGGGTTCAACTCACTTACATTAGCCAAAAACATTCAGTACTTC
TRBJ2-1	TRBD2	-	TRBV9	CASSPSGDLYNEQFF	TGTGCCAGCAGCCCTAGCGGGGATCTCTACAATGAGCAGTTCTTC
TRBJ2-1	-	-	TRBV9	CASQPSPLPHEQFF	TGTGCCAGCCAGCCCTCACCCCTTCCCCATGAGCAGTTCTTC
TRBJ2-2	-	-	TRBV27	CASSLLTGPGELFF	TGTGCCAGCAGTTTACTCACAGGGCCCGGGGAGCTGTTTTTT
TRBJ1-1	TRBD1	-	TRBV4-2	CASSARQGEPTEAFF	TGTGCCAGCAGCGCAAGACAGGGGGAGCCCACTGAAGCTTTCTTT
TRBJ2-3	TRBD2	-	TRBV27	CASSLLPGGVRDTQYF	TGTGCCAGCAGTTTATTACCGGGAGGCGTGAGGGATACGCAGTATTTT
TRBJ2-7	-	once	TRBV27	CASRGARDEQYF	TGTGCCAGCAGGGGGGCCCGTGACGAGCAGTACTTC
TRBJ1-1	-	-	TRBV5-4	CASSLWGVGTEAFF	TGTGCCAGCAGCTTGTGGGGGGTAGGCACTGAAGCTTTCTTT
TRBJ2-7	TRBD2	-	TRBV27	CASSLAGDEQYF	TGTGCCAGCAGTTTAGCGGGGGACGAGCAGTACTTC
TRBJ2-5	-	-	TRBV4-1	CASSQEYSEETQYF	TGCGCCAGCAGCCAAGAGTACAGCGAAGAGACCCAGTACTTC
TRBJ2-7	-	-	TRBV20-1	CSARDSYEQYF	TGCAGTGCTAGAGACAGCTACGAGCAGTACTTC
TRBJ1-2	-	-	TRBV29-1	CSVERQANLYGYTF	TGCAGCGTTGAAAGACAGGCCAACCTCTATGGCTACACCTTC
TRBJ2-5	-	-	TRBV4-1	CASSQEGASGETQYF	TGCGCCAGCAGCCAAGAAGGGGCCAGCGGGGAGACCCAGTACTTC
TRBJ2-2	-	-	TRBV7-6	CASSLGTRGTGELFF	TGTGCCAGCAGCTTAGGGACCCGAGGCACCGGGGAGCTGTTTTTT
TRBJ1-4	TRBD1	-	TRBV5-4	CASSLEGAVSEKLFF	TGTGCCAGCAGCCTCGAGGGGGCCGTAAGCGAAAAACTGTTTTTT
TRBJ2-1	-	-	TRBV4-3	CASSQATDSYNEQFF	TGCGCCAGCAGCCAAGCTACCGACTCCTACAATGAGCAGTTCTTC
TRBJ2-7	-	-	TRBV18	CASSPPEEYEQYF	TGTGCCAGCTCACCACCAGAAGAGTACGAGCAGTACTTC
TRBJ2-2	TRBD1	-	TRBV11-1	CASSPGTGRTGELFF	TGTGCCAGCAGCCCCGGGACAGGGAGGACCGGGGAGCTGTTTTTT
TRBJ1-1	-	-	TRBV5-4	CASSLLGMKAFF	TGTGCCAGCAGCTTACTGGGTATGAAAGCTTTCTTT
TRBJ2-1	-	-	TRBV19	CASSIHSFDEQFF	TGTGCCAGTAGTATTCACAGCTTCGATGAGCAGTTCTTC
TRBJ1-3	-	-	TRBV11-2	CASSLFVGAFSGNTIYF	TGTGCCAGCAGCTTATTCGTGGGGGCCTTCTCTGGAAACACCATATATTTT
TRBJ1-2	-	-	TRBV5-5	CASSSIPRAGSDYGYTF	TGTGCCAGCAGCTCCATCCCCCGGGCAGGGTCAGATTATGGCTACACCTTC
TRBJ2-2	-	-	TRBV2	CASDRWGVSNTGELFF	TGTGCCAGCGACCGCTGGGGCGTATCGAACACCGGGGAGCTGTTTTTT
TRBJ1-2	TRBD1	-	TRBV30	CAWSLEATGGIYGYTF	TGTGCCTGGAGTCTGGAGGCGACAGGGGGTATCTATGGCTACACCTTC
TRBJ2-2	TRBD1	-	TRBV6-5	CASSYSTGGTGELFF	TGTGCCAGCAGTTACTCCACAGGGGGCACCGGGGAGCTGTTTTTT
TRBJ2-1	TRBD2	-	TRBV6-6	CASSYPLAGDLDEQFF	TGTGCCAGCAGTTACCCACTCGCGGGGGACTTGGATGAGCAGTTCTTC
TRBJ1-2	TRBD1	-	TRBV25-1	CASSEGTGYGYTF	TGTGCCAGCAGTGAGGGGACAGGGTATGGCTACACCTTC
TRBJ1-2	-	-	TRBV27	CASSTGGVDYGYTF	TGTGCCAGCAGCACGGGGGGTGTTGACTATGGCTACACCTTC
TRBJ2-2	-	once	TRBV15	CATSRVRSGELFF	TGTGCCACCAGCAGAGTGAGGTCCGGGGAGCTGTTTTTT
TRBJ2-3	TRBD2	-	TRBV27	CASMPGRGDTQYF	TGTGCCAGCATGCCTGGGCGGGGGGATACGCAGTATTTT
TRBJ2-7	-	-	TRBV5-1	CASSLVRVGEQYF	TGCGCCAGCAGCTTGGTACGGGTGGGCGAGCAGTACTTC
TRBJ1-5	-	-	TRBV18	CASSPPNQPQHF	TGTGCCAGCTCACCACCGAATCAGCCCCAGCATTTT
TRBJ2-3	-	-	TRBV7-9	CASSFSGGWDPTDTQYF	TGTGCCAGCAGCTTCAGTGGGGGATGGGACCCCACAGATACGCAGTATTTT
TRBJ1-4	TRBD1	-	TRBV7-9	CASSLSRDRANEKLFF	TGTGCCAGCAGCCTTAGCCGGGACAGGGCTAATGAAAAACTGTTTTTT
TRBJ2-2	TRBD2	-	TRBV2	CAILVGGSGELFF	TGTGCCATCCTCGTCGGGGGGTCCGGGGAGCTGTTTTTT
TRBJ2-2	TRBD1	-	TRBV11-2	CASSAPVQGANTGELFF	TGTGCCAGCAGCGCGCCGGTACAGGGGGCGAACACCGGGGAGCTGTTTTTT
TRBJ1-1	-	-	TRBV6-5	CASSYPKAGYTEAFF	TGTGCCAGCAGTTACCCTAAGGCGGGGTACACTGAAGCTTTCTTT
TRBJ1-4	-	-	TRBV30	CAWSPSETNEKLFF	TGTGCCTGGAGTCCCAGCGAAACTAATGAAAAACTGTTTTTT
TRBJ2-2	-	-	TRBV15	CATSRDWGALGTGELFF	TGTGCCACCAGCAGAGATTGGGGTGCTCTGGGCACCGGGGAGCTGTTTTTT
TRBJ2-3	TRBD2	-	TRBV5-1	CASSFSSGVSTDTQYF	TGCGCCAGCAGCTTTTCTAGCGGGGTGAGCACAGATACGCAGTATTTT
TRBJ2-1	TRBD1	-	TRBV19	CASTPDREKLFNEQFF	TGTGCCAGTACCCCGGACAGGGAGAAATTATTCAATGAGCAGTTCTTC
TRBJ2-1	-	-	TRBV30	CAWSVFPGLLDEQFF	TGTGCCTGGAGTGTTTTTCCGGGACTTCTTGATGAGCAGTTCTTC